The clone carrying this T cell receptor beta chain was detected only a few times. Its antigen is not identified. This sample was included in a study of post-analysis software for immune sequencing data. Study-level information: Relapsing-remitting, secondary progressive and progressive-relapsing multiple sclerosis courses were included.

Study findings and constraints: For normalized Chao1 diversity, multiple sclerosis patients scored significantly lower than controls did. Strong co-clustering by F measure linked samples that shared a preparation batch. Five or six TRBV segments appeared more often in patients than in controls, and TRBV5-6, TRBV5-1 and TRBV20-1 were among these.

cDNA libraries of TCR beta carried unique molecular identifiers. The source material, about 0.9 to 10 million T cells, gave rise to 500,000 or so cDNA molecules. From the PCR reads, TCRdb called clonotypes with MiXCR, one entry per CDR3 protein. Among hundreds of thousands of distinct CDR3 sequences listed, about 50% were seen once. V was clipped by 0 bases and J by 11 bases, with 10 bases between them. Germline V gene sequence: CDR1 LNHNV, CDR2 YYDKDF (reference sequence). This CDR3 contains 12 residues. Source material: blood. The V call is TRBV15, the J call TRBJ2-5; no reliable D call. This sequence originates from a girl aged 5-17 years with multiple sclerosis. Here the CDR3 reads CATSRDDGEQYF. As DNA, the CDR3 is TGTGCCACCAGCAGAGATGACGGAGAGCAGTACTTC. Together with reference TRBV15 and TRBJ2-5, the CDR3 gives the full variable domain: DAMVIQNPRYQVTQFGKPVTLSCSQTLNHNVMYWYQQKSSQAPKLLFHYYDKDFNNEADTPDNFQSRRPNTSFCFLDIRSPGLGDTAMYLCATSRDDGEQYFGPGTRLLVL.